One T cell receptor beta chain is described in this entry. Its specific antigen is unknown. Base quality data are lacking; no much larger clone is found one base away. The sample's treatment or condition label, decoded: 15 to 20 received Ad26.COV2.S at low or high dose, single or two shots; 5 received placebo; per-sample allocation not given. Repertoires of vaccine and placebo recipients were sequenced from samples collected on day 63 after the first injection. Between 29 July and 7 August 2020, Cohort 1b enrolled 25 adults aged 18-55 years at one site in Boston, USA. Ad26.COV2.S was a replication-incompetent adenovirus type 26 vector expressing a prefusion-stabilized SARS-CoV-2 spike protein from the original Wuhan strain. This entry is derived from a study of Ad26.COV2.S vaccination and SARS-CoV-2 variants (dated by TCRdb to about 2021). In terms of the full investigation: Donors in the vaccine arm were drawn from COV1001, a phase I-IIa trial of Ad26.COV2.S in healthy adults that was multicentre, randomized, double-blind and placebo-controlled. Ad26.COV2.S was administered intramuscularly at a dose of 5x10^10 or 1x10^11 viral particles, either as one shot or as two shots given 56 days apart. The specificity and breadth of SARS-CoV-2-reactive T cell receptors after Ad26.COV2.S vaccination were assessed by TCRbeta repertoire sequencing. The TCR-sequenced set comprised approximately 30 samples: some 20 Ad26.COV2.S vaccine recipients, 5 placebo recipients and 8 SARS-CoV-2 convalescent individuals. Trial participants were randomized into five groups of five, in which low-dose or high-dose Ad26.COV2.S was given once or twice, or placebo was given on both occasions. Investigators remained blinded to trial group allocation during experiments and outcome assessment.

Trimming removed 1 base from V and 2 bases from J, leaving 9 bases between the germline ends. The CDR3, from cysteine to phenylalanine, totals 14 residues. Only the CDR3 DNA stays, 42 bases, in frame from base 1. From a lookup of the germline V gene, CDR1 and CDR2 are KGHSH and LQKENI. Broad study findings and their caveats: Spike-specific TCR breadth was higher in Ad26.COV2.S recipients than in placebo recipients (P = 0.0014). The study lacked the statistical power to compare responses across vaccine doses or regimens. Comparable non-spike TCR breadth was observed between vaccine and placebo recipients, consistent with only spike being contained in the vaccine. The authors noted that total T cell responses may have been underestimated by the TCR breadth and depth analyses. After vaccination, spike-specific CD8+ and CD4+ T cell responses were reported to show substantial breadth.

The immunoSEQ Assay was the method used to sequence TCRbeta CDR3 regions. After extraction, genomic DNA underwent amplification by bias-controlled multiplex PCR, followed by high-throughput sequencing. The authors' analysis ran thus. To quantify the absolute abundance of every unique TCRbeta CDR3 region, sequences were collapsed and filtered. T cell fraction was estimated by normalizing TCRbeta template counts to usable DNA, which was measured by amplifying reference genes present in all nucleated cells. Repertoire TCRs were annotated as SARS-CoV-2-specific when V gene, CDR3 amino acid sequence and J gene were exactly matched to a known reactive TCR set. The reference SARS-CoV-2 TCR set came from MIRA and was filtered for enrichment in COVID-19-positive ImmuneCODE repertoires, removing public or cross-reactive TCRs. Using the MIRA antigens, annotated TCRs were further analysed by specific ORF or by position within an ORF. Depth was the summed frequency of annotated unique rearrangements, while breadth was defined as annotated unique rearrangements over total unique productive rearrangements. Two-sided Wilcoxon rank-sum tests were used to compare TCR breadth between groups. The clones in this table, taken by TCRdb from immuneACCESS, are in-frame only. Not every clone is retained; where verified, under half of the shortfall comes from an unresolved V gene, and the cause of the rest is unknown. V and J calls plus clone size are reproduced from that table; the DNA served to infer D and trimming. The sample yields 360,000 or so clones; around 89% were counted once. The ten largest clones represent approximately 1.9% of the sample.

The V and J genes are TRBV18 and TRBJ2-7; the D region may be TRBD1 or TRBD2, each matching 5 bases equally. The material was peripheral blood, obtained in a trial of Ad26.COV2.S vaccine versus placebo. The TCR originated in a person aged 18-60 years who received the Ad26.COV2.S COVID-19 vaccine or a placebo. The sequenced DNA is TGTGCCAGCTCACCACAGGGGACCACCTACGAGCAGTACTTC. This gives the protein CASSPQGTTYEQYF.